The sequence of this T cell receptor (beta chain) was determined in a study of blood T cells in healthy people across ages. This clonotype was picked up many times. Primed by a sample-barcoded 5' primer and a J-beta primer mix, a second PCR proceeded for about 7 to 11 cycles. One entry per CDR3 protein results from TCRdb running MiXCR on the 5' RACE reads. The data contain roughly 1.9 million distinct CDR3 sequences, approximately 39% of them singletons. Specimen: blood. The TCR sequence derives from a human donor in good health.

The CDR3 spells CASSPQDNEQFF. CDR3 nucleotide sequence: TGTGCCAGCTCACCACAGGACAATGAGCAGTTCTTC. The chain is built from TRBV18 and TRBJ2-1; D unresolved. V shed 1 base and J shed 5 bases, with 3 bases lying between them. Looked up from germline, CDR1 is KGHSH and CDR2 is LQKENI. This CDR3 spans 12 amino acids. Supplemented by reference TRBV18 and TRBJ2-1, the full variable domain reads NAGVMQNPRHLVRRRGQEARLRCSPMKGHSHVYWYRQLPEEGLKFMVYLQKENIIDESGMPKERFSAEFPKEGPSILRIQQVVRGDSAAYFCASSPQDNEQFFGPGTRLTVL.